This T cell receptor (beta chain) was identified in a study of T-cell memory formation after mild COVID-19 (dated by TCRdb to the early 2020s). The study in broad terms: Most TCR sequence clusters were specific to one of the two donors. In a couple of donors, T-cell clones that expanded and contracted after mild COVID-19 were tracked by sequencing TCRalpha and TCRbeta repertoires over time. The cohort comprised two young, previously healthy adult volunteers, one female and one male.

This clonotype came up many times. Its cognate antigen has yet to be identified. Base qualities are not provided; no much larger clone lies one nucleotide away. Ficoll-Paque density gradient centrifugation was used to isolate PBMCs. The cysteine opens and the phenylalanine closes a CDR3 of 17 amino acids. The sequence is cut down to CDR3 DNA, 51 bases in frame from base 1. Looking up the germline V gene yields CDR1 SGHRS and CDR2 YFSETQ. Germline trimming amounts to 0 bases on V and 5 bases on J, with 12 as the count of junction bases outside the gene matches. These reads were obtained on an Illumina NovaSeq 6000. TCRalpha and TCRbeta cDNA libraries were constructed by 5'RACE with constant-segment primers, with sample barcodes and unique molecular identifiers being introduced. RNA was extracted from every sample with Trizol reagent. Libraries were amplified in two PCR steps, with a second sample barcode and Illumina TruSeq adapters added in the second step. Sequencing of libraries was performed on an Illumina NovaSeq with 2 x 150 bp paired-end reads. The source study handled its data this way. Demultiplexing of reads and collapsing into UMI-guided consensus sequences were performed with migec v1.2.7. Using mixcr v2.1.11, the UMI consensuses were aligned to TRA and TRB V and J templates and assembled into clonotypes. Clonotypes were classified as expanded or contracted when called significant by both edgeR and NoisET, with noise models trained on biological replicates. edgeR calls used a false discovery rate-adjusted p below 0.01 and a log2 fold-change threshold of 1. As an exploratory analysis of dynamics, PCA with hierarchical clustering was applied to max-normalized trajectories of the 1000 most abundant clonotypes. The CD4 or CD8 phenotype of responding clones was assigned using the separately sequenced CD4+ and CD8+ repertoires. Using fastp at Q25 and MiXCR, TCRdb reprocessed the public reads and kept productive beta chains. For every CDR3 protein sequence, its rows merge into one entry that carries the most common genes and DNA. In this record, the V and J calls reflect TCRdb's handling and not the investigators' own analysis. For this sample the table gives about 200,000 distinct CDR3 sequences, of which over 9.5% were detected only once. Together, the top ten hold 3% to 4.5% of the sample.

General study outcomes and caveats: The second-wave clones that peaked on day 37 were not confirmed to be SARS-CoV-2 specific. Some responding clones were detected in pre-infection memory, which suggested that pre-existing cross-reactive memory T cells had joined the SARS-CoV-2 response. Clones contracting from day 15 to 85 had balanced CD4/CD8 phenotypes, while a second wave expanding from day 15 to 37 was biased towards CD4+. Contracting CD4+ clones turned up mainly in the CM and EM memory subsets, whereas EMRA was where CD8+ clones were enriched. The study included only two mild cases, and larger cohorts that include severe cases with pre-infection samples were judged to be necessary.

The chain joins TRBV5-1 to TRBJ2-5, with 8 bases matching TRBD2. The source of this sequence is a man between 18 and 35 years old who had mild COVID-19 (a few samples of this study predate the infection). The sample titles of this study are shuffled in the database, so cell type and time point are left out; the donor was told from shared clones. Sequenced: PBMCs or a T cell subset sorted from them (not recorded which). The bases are TGCGCCAGCAGCTTGGCCTTACGGGGGGGCGGAGGTGAGACCCAGTACTTC. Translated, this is CASSLALRGGGGETQYF.